A selection of T cell receptor beta chains follows, all from one sample in a study of Tregs in tolerant kidney transplant recipients. Clones were read by immunoSEQ multiplex PCR, and TCRdb kept only the in-frame ones, dropping some. The sample lists tens of thousands of clones; 84% were seen once. Source material: CD4+ T cells from blood. These receptor sequences come from a human donor in good health. Each CDR3 is given with its conserved first and last residue. A D gene is named only where the DNA matches it firmly. Part of the rows lack a size; the others show once, few, many or a class for expanded clones.

d_call clone_size j_call cdr3_length v_call cdr3_aa cdr3_nt
- - TRBJ1-5 13 TRBV30 CAWSRAGDQPQHF TGTGCCTGGAGTAGGGCAGGGGATCAGCCCCAGCATTTT
- - TRBJ2-7 15 TRBV27 CASSFAGARITEQYF TGTGCCAGCAGTTTCGCCGGGGCCAGGATTACCGAGCAGTACTTC
- - TRBJ2-7 16 TRBV12-5 CASGLTLGRLKDEQYF TGTGCTAGTGGTTTGACCCTCGGCAGGTTGAAGGACGAGCAGTACTTC
- - TRBJ1-1 15 TRBV19 CASSIAKGVGTEAFF TGTGCCAGTAGTATAGCGAAAGGGGTCGGCACTGAAGCTTTCTTT
- once TRBJ1-1 13 TRBV6-1 CASSYPGYAPAFF TGTGCCAGCAGTTATCCCGGGTATGCCCCCGCTTTCTTT
- - TRBJ2-3 15 TRBV5-1 CASSFGGTSTDTQYF TGCGCCAGCAGCTTTGGCGGGACTAGCACAGATACGCAGTATTTT
- once TRBJ1-1 17 TRBV5-6 CASNPGAGSSLNTEAFF TGTGCCAGCAACCCCGGCGCAGGCTCAAGCCTGAACACTGAAGCTTTCTTT
- - TRBJ2-7 11 TRBV20-1 CSARDMDMQYF TGCAGTGCTAGAGATATGGACATGCAGTACTTC
- - TRBJ2-5 12 TRBV11-1 CASGVSLETQYF TGTGCCAGCGGGGTCTCCCTTGAGACCCAGTACTTC
- - TRBJ2-3 14 TRBV9 CASSRALITDTQYF TGTGCCAGCAGCAGGGCCCTAATCACAGATACGCAGTATTTT
TRBD2 - TRBJ2-7 15 TRBV7-8 CASSPRGTSSYEQYF TGTGCCAGCAGCCCAAGGGGGACTAGCTCCTACGAGCAGTACTTC
- - TRBJ2-5 12 TRBV29-1 CSCRRGGETQYF TGCAGCTGTCGCAGGGGAGGGGAGACCCAGTACTTC
- once TRBJ1-3 14 TRBV7-9 CASSYRDVGNTIYF TGTGCCAGCAGCTACAGGGACGTGGGAAACACCATATATTTT
- - TRBJ2-1 14 TRBV11-3 CASSLALGGTQQFF TGTGCCAGCAGCTTAGCCCTGGGCGGAACCCAGCAGTTCTTC
TRBD2 - TRBJ2-1 18 TRBV6-1 CASSALSGGPSSGGEQFF TGTGCCAGCAGTGCCCTTAGCGGGGGGCCCTCCTCGGGGGGTGAGCAGTTCTTC
- - TRBJ2-3 11 TRBV6-5 CASSLGSTQYF TGTGCCAGCAGTTTAGGGAGCACGCAGTATTTT
- - TRBJ2-3 15 TRBV29-1 CSVDASTAFTDTQYF TGCAGCGTCGACGCTAGCACGGCTTTCACAGATACGCAGTATTTT
TRBD1 - TRBJ1-1 17 TRBV10-2 CASSPRTGGVGNTEAFF TGCGCCAGCAGTCCGAGGACAGGGGGCGTAGGGAACACTGAAGCTTTCTTT
- - TRBJ2-7 14 TRBV4-1 CASSEGPAGDEQYF TGCGCCAGCAGCGAGGGCCCAGCTGGGGACGAGCAGTACTTC
- - TRBJ2-5 14 TRBV27 CASSSGNRQETQYF TGTGCCAGCAGTTCAGGGAATCGGCAAGAGACCCAGTACTTC
TRBD1 - TRBJ2-5 14 TRBV9 CASSPWTGEGTQYF TGTGCCAGCAGCCCCTGGACAGGGGAAGGGACCCAGTACTTC
- - TRBJ2-4 16 TRBV4-3 CASSQERGAAKNIQYF TGCGCCAGCAGCCAAGAACGGGGGGCTGCCAAAAACATTCAGTACTTC